The TCR beta chain under discussion was sequenced for a study of blood T cell repertoires in COVID-19. TCRdb keeps only in-frame clones here, not all; method: immunoSEQ multiplex PCR. The sample records around 80,000 clones, approximately 80% being singletons. From germline, CDR1 is MNHEY and CDR2 SVGEGT. The CDR3 loop spans 14 amino acids. The germline V and J ends were trimmed by 0 bases and 1 base, with 6 bases remaining between them. This chain joins TRBV6-2 or TRBV6-3 and TRBJ2-5; D is ambiguous. What was sequenced was peripheral blood. This clonotype was obtained from an elderly woman with active or convalescent COVID-19. The CDR3 DNA reads TGTGCCAGCAGTTACTCCTATGCCCAAGAGACCCAGTACTTC. As protein: CASSYSYAQETQYF.